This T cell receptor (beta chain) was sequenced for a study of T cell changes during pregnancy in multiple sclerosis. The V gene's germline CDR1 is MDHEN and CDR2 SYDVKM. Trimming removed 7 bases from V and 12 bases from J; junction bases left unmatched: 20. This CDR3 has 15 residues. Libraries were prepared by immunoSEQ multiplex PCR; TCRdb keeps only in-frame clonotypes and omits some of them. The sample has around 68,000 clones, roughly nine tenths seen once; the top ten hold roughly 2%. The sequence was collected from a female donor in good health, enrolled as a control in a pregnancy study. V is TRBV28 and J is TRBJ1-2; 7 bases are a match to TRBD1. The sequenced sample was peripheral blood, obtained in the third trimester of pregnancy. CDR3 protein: CASTRRTGLHQSDTF. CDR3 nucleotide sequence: TGTGCCAGCACCCGTCGGACAGGCCTCCACCAGAGTGACACCTTC.